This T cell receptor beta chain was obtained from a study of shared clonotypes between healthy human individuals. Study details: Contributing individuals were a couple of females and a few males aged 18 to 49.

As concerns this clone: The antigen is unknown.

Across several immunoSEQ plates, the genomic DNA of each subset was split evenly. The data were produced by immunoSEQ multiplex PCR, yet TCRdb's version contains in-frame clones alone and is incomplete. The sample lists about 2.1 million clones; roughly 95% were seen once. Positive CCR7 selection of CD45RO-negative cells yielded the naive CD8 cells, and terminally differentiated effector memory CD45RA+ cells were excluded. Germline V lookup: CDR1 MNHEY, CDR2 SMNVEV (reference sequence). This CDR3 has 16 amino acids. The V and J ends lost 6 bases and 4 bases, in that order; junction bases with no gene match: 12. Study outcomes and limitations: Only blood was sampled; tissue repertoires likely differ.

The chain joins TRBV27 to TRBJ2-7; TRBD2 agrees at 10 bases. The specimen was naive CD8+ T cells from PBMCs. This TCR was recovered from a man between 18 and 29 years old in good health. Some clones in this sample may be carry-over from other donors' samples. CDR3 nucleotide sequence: TGTGCCAGCAGCCCCTCCCTAGCGGGAGTTATATACGAGCAGTACTTC. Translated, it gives CASSPSLAGVIYEQYF.